Each of the 25 T cell receptor beta chains below was sequenced from the same sample in a study of blood T cell repertoires in COVID-19. Clones were read by immunoSEQ multiplex PCR, and TCRdb kept only the in-frame ones, dropping some. Among around 200,000 clones, around nine tenths were seen once, and the ten largest hold 2.7%. The source material was peripheral blood. The receptors stem from a man aged 40-50 years with active or convalescent COVID-19.

The rearrangement links TRBV7-9 to TRBJ1-6; unclear D gene. Germline values: CDR1 SEHNR, CDR2 FQNEAQ (reference sequence). The V end was cut by 6 bases, the J end by 8 bases, with 20 bases between. The CDR3 runs to 16 residues. DNA of the CDR3: TGTGCCAGCAGTCCCCCCGGCGGCTATGCGGATTCACCCCTCCACTTT. Its protein product is CASSPPGGYADSPLHF.

The chain recombines TRBV3-1 (or the pseudogene TRBV3-2) with TRBJ1-3; 8 positions agree with TRBD1. J was trimmed by 8 bases and V by 3 bases; bases with no gene match: 6. This CDR3 has 14 residues. The germline CDR1 and CDR2 sequences are LGHDT and YNNKEL (reference sequence). Here the CDR3 reads CASSQPGGVDTIYF. As DNA, the CDR3 is TGTGCCAGCAGCCAGCCAGGGGGCGTGGACACCATATATTTT.

The CDR3 nucleotides are TGTGCCAGCAGTTTATCCTCCGGGACAGGGTACGAGCAGTACTTC. As protein: CASSLSSGTGYEQYF. The chain is built from TRBV27 and TRBJ2-7; 9 bases align to TRBD1. Germline CDR1 is MNHEY and CDR2 is SMNVEV (reference sequence). This CDR3 comprises 15 residues. J lost 4 bases, V lost 0 bases, and 4 bases had no gene match.

The chain links TRBV6-1 to TRBJ1-5; 11 bases are a match to TRBD1. The V and J ends lost 0 bases and 6 bases, in that order; junction bases with no gene match: 1. This CDR3 has 15 amino acids. Germline CDR1 and CDR2: MNHNS and SASEGT. CDR3 region: CASSEAGQGVQPQHF. CDR3 sequence (DNA): TGTGCCAGCAGTGAAGCGGGACAGGGGGTTCAGCCCCAGCATTTT.

The chain recombines TRBV10-1 with TRBJ1-6; D not certain. Trimming left V 0 bases short and J 4 bases short, with 16 bases between. The CDR3 is 18 amino acids. The germline V gene encodes CDR1 WNHNN and CDR2 SYGVQD (reference sequence). The DNA for the CDR3 is TGCGCCAGCAGTGAGTCTCCAGACCCGGGATGGTATAATTCACCCCTCCACTTT. It codes for CASSESPDPGWYNSPLHF.

This sequence joins TRBV15 and TRBJ1-5; D perhaps matches TRBD1 (5 bases). The CDR3 is made up of 16 amino acids. Trimming took 4 bases from V and 4 from J, leaving 17 bases between them. Germline V CDR1 and CDR2: LNHNV, YYDKDF (reference sequence). The CDR3 coding sequence is TGTGCCACCAGCAAAAAACCCGGGACTTCTAATCAGCCCCAGCATTTT. This sequence encodes CATSKKPGTSNQPQHF.

The CDR3 here is CATSVTENWSLHF. The CDR3 DNA sequence: TGTGCCACTTCGGTGACGGAGAATTGGTCCCTCCACTTT. The chain employs TRBV15 and TRBJ1-6, with unresolved D. The germline V gene has CDR1 LNHNV and CDR2 YYDKDF (reference sequence). Trimming removed 9 bases from V and 14 bases from J, with 20 bases in between. This CDR3 comprises 13 residues.

The rearrangement joins TRBV4-1 to TRBJ2-2; D ambiguous. The V and J ends lost 2 bases and 6 bases respectively, with 13 bases between them. This CDR3 is 15 amino acids long. CDR1 and CDR2 (germline): MGHRA, YSYEKL. CDR3 loop: CASSQSPPFSGELFF. The CDR3 bases are TGCGCCAGCAGCCAAAGCCCACCCTTCTCCGGGGAGCTGTTTTTT.

This clone came up once. The chain has TRBV6-4 and TRBJ1-6, with D perhaps TRBD1 (5 bases). CDR3 length: 13 residues. The germline V and J ends were trimmed by 6 bases and 7 bases, with 10 bases remaining between them. The germline V gene has CDR1 MRHNA and CDR2 SNTAGT. CDR3 in DNA: TGTGCCAGCAGGGGAGGGACCAATTCACCCCTCCACTTT. It translates to CASRGGTNSPLHF.

This clone has just a few counts. The chain recombines TRBV27 with TRBJ1-2; 8 bases line up with TRBD1. In germline, CDR1 is MNHEY, CDR2 SMNVEV (reference sequence). The CDR3 length is 16 residues. The junction had 14 bases not matched to a gene; V was cut back by 5 bases and J by 6 bases. The CDR3 sequence: CASSAQPGQEYNGYTF. CDR3 nucleotide sequence: TGTGCCAGCAGTGCCCAGCCGGGACAGGAATACAATGGCTACACCTTC.

V gene TRBV28 combines with J gene TRBJ2-5; 8 bases are shared with TRBD2. The CDR3 spans 15 residues. V lost 4 bases and J lost 0; bases outside the gene matches: 4. Germline values: CDR1 MDHEN, CDR2 SYDVKM. The CDR3 is CASSSRGGHQETQYF. CDR3 bases: TGTGCCAGCAGTTCCCGGGGGGGTCACCAAGAGACCCAGTACTTC.

The chain links TRBV7-4 to TRBJ1-4; the D gene is possibly TRBD1 (5 bases). V shed 1 base and J shed 7 bases, with 13 bases lying between them. Germline CDR1 is SGHVT and CDR2 is SQSDAQ. This CDR3 contains 15 residues. CDR3 amino acids: CASSLGWGEGEKLFF. The CDR3 DNA follows: TGTGCCAGCAGCTTAGGATGGGGCGAAGGTGAAAAACTGTTTTTT.

The chain carries TRBV4-2 and TRBJ1-2, with 9 bases aligning to TRBD1. Germline CDR1 LGHNA, CDR2 YNFKEQ. V shed 5 bases and J 8 bases; nucleotides not matched to a gene: 9. The CDR3 sequence is 14 residues long. The CDR3 DNA is TGTGCCAGCAGCGCCTCGGGGACAGGGCAGGGCTACACCTTC. This codes for CASSASGTGQGYTF.

V is TRBV7-2 and J is TRBJ1-5, with D unclear. V was cut by 5 bases and J by 1 base, with 12 bases left in between. CDR3 size: 15 residues. CDR1 and CDR2 (germline): SGHTA, FQGNSA. CDR3 in amino acids: CASSPGRSSNQPQHF. In DNA, the CDR3 is TGTGCCAGCAGCCCAGGAAGGTCGAGCAATCAGCCCCAGCATTTT.

The chain combines TRBV5-8 with TRBJ1-5; 7 bases agree with TRBD1. V was pared by 4 bases and J by 0 bases, with 7 bases of the junction left unmatched. CDR3 length: 16 residues. Per the germline V gene, CDR1 is SGHTS and CDR2 is YDEGEE. DNA for the CDR3: TGTGCCAGCAGCCCGGGGGACAGCTATAGCAATCAGCCCCAGCATTTT. Protein product: CASSPGDSYSNQPQHF.

This clone occurred once. The chain combines TRBV7-9 with TRBJ2-7, with D perhaps TRBD1 (6 bases). V was shortened by 1 base and J by 7 bases, with 17 bases between the two germline ends. Germline lookup yields CDR1 SEHNR and CDR2 FQNEAQ (reference sequence). This CDR3 is built from 15 residues. The CDR3 here is CASSLVLGAVREQYF. The CDR3 DNA sequence: TGTGCCAGCAGCTTAGTGTTGGGGGCAGTGCGAGAGCAGTACTTC.

In DNA form, the CDR3 reads TGCAGCCTGGGACACTCCTACAATGAGCAGTTCTTC. Translation: CSLGHSYNEQFF. The rearrangement links TRBV29-1 to TRBJ2-1; possible D gene TRBD1, 6 bases. V was pared by 8 bases and J by 0 bases, with 8 bases between. Germline values: CDR1 SQVTM, CDR2 ANQGSEA. CDR3 length: 12 amino acids.

J is TRBJ2-3 and V is TRBV28; 8 nucleotides line up with TRBD2. Trimming removed 1 base from V and 6 bases from J; junction bases left unmatched: 12. CDR3 length: 17 residues. Germline V gives CDR1 MDHEN, CDR2 SYDVKM. The chain's CDR3 is CASSLSGGGMAGDTQYF. In nucleotides, the CDR3 is TGTGCCAGCAGTTTATCGGGCGGGGGGATGGCAGGGGATACGCAGTATTTT.

The J gene is TRBJ1-2, the V gene TRBV7-3; a possible D gene is TRBD1 (6 bases). The CDR3 length is 13 residues. Per germline, CDR1 SGHTA and CDR2 FQGTGA. V was shortened by 1 base and J by 8 bases, with 11 bases between the two germline ends. The CDR3 protein is CASSLNREGGYTF. CDR3 sequence (DNA): TGTGCCAGCAGCTTAAACAGGGAAGGGGGCTACACCTTC.

The chain joins TRBV5-1 to TRBJ2-7; possibly TRBD2 for D (5 bases). CDR1 and CDR2 (germline): SGHRS, YFSETQ. The V and J ends lost 0 bases and 2 bases respectively, with 12 bases between them. The CDR3 loop spans 15 amino acids. CDR3 in DNA: TGCGCCAGCAGCTTGGGTTCAAGGAGGACCTACGAGCAGTACTTC. Protein product: CASSLGSRRTYEQYF. The complete variable domain, with remaining parts taken from reference TRBV5-1 and TRBJ2-7, reads KAGVTQTPRYLIKTRGQQVTLSCSPISGHRSVSWYQQTPGQGLQFLFEYFSETQRNKGNFPGRFSGRQFSNSRSEMNVSTLELGDSALYLCASSLGSRRTYEQYFGPGTRLTVT.

The V gene is TRBV4-1, the J gene TRBJ1-5; 10 nucleotides match TRBD1. J was trimmed by 7 bases and V by 3 bases; bases with no gene match: 9. This CDR3 is 16 amino acids long. Looked up from germline, CDR1 is MGHRA and CDR2 is YSYEKL. The CDR3 protein is CASSHLPRDRGQPQHF. As DNA, the CDR3 is TGCGCCAGCAGCCACCTCCCCCGGGACAGGGGCCAGCCCCAGCATTTT.

CDR3 region: CASSHERDRANNEQFF. The CDR3 nucleotides read TGTGCCAGCAGCCACGAGAGGGACAGGGCAAACAATGAGCAGTTCTTC. V usage is TRBV7-9 and J usage is TRBJ2-1; 9 bases map to TRBD1. Germline lookup yields CDR1 SEHNR and CDR2 FQNEAQ (reference sequence). CDR3 length equals 16 residues. V lost 5 bases to trimming and J lost 5 bases; unmatched junction nucleotides: 10.

The J gene is TRBJ1-1, the V gene TRBV28; D possibly corresponds to TRBD1 (5 bases). Germline V lookup: CDR1 MDHEN, CDR2 SYDVKM. V lost 6 bases, J lost 1 base, and 12 bases lay in between. This CDR3 spans 14 amino acids. This CDR3 is CASSRGSQNTEAFF. DNA of the CDR3: TGTGCCAGCAGCCGGGGGAGTCAGAACACTGAAGCTTTCTTT.

The chain carries TRBV7-9 and TRBJ1-2, with D uncertain. Germline-derived CDR1 and CDR2 are SEHNR and FQNEAQ (reference sequence). CDR3 length: 13 residues. V was pared by 1 base and J by 3 bases, with 6 bases between. CDR3 sequence: CASSLDQDYGYTF. CDR3 nucleotide sequence: TGTGCCAGCAGCTTAGACCAGGACTATGGCTACACCTTC.

This clone has a single count. The chain has TRBV30 and TRBJ1-1; D gene unclear. The CDR3 has 12 residues. Germline lookup yields CDR1 GTSNPN and CDR2 SVGIG (reference sequence). Trimming took off 0 bases at V and 6 bases at J, with 8 bases between the two ends. As DNA, the CDR3 is TGTGCCTGGAGTGTTTTGGAGCCTGAAGCTTTCTTT. Protein product: CAWSVLEPEAFF.